The entry below gives a single T cell receptor (beta chain) sequence along with its context. Its antigen is not yet known. Per-nucleotide qualities are absent, and no much larger clonotype sits a single base away. For sequencing of the TCRbeta CDR3 region, genomic DNA was extracted from the sorted cells. The immunoSEQ Assay was used to sequence the TCRbeta CDR3 regions. This immuneACCESS table, as held by TCRdb, lists in-frame sequences with V and J called but not all clones. Of the missing ones, under half trace to an unresolved V gene in checked studies; the others have no known cause. The sample includes roughly 14,000 clones, with around four fifths observed a single time. About 34% of the sample goes to the ten largest clones. The data were obtained in a study of OX40 agonist ivuxolimab in advanced cancers. For the wider study: Ivuxolimab, which targeted the costimulatory receptor OX40 (CD134), was an agonistic, fully human IgG2 monoclonal antibody. Patients were allowed to have had prior anti-PD-1, anti-PD-L1 or anti-CTLA-4 therapy, and more than 30% of the dose-escalation patients had previously received checkpoint inhibitors. The point of sequencing TCRbeta in the periphery was to test whether ivuxolimab changed TCR sequence diversity and drove clonal T-cell expansion. Intravenous ivuxolimab was administered to patients every 2 weeks at six dose levels: 0.01, 0.1, 0.3, 1.5, 3 and 10 mg/kg. Partial responses occurred in three dose-escalation patients: two with cutaneous melanoma and one with hepatocellular carcinoma. In the dose-escalation cohort, around four fifths of patients were male, and the mean age was approximately 60 years, with a range of about 20 to 79. The paper reports the monotherapy dose-escalation portion (N of about 51 patients) of the phase I ivuxolimab trial. Of the roughly 51 dose-escalation patients, hepatocellular carcinoma was present in about 20, melanoma in approximately 15, renal cell carcinoma in 9 and head and neck cancer in 9.

Patients with autoimmune disease history or receiving systemic immunosuppression were excluded from the trial. Peripheral blood for TCR sequencing was collected from all dose cohorts at baseline, on cycle 4 day 1, and on cycle 7 day 1. Samples were obtained from an open-label, multicenter, first-in-human phase I dose-escalation trial of ivuxolimab. Adults with locally advanced or metastatic melanoma, renal cell carcinoma, hepatocellular carcinoma or head and neck squamous cell carcinoma were enrolled in the trial. Before TCR sequencing, CD4+ and CD8+ T cells were separately sorted from peripheral blood. Overall study results and their limits: After ivuxolimab, more expanded clones were found on average in CD8+ T cells than in CD4+ T cells. At doses from 0.1 to 3.0 mg/kg, clonal expansion was seen in both CD4+ and CD8+ blood T cells between baseline and week 6. Partial responders in the 0.1-3.0 mg/kg groups had among the lowest normalized peripheral clonal expansion, especially among CD8+ T cells. Low levels of normalized T-cell clonal expansion were also seen in some nonresponding patients. Which antigens the clonally expanded peripheral T cells were specific for was not determined.

The sequence was collected from an adult with an advanced solid tumor such as melanoma, head and neck, liver or kidney cancer. The sample consisted of CD4+ or CD8+ T cells sorted from blood, taken in a trial of the OX40 agonist ivuxolimab.

The DNA is TGTGCCAGCAGGATCGGACAGGGTTGGACCGGGGAGCTGTTTTTT. It codes for CASRIGQGWTGELFF. The V gene is TRBV6-1 and the J gene is TRBJ2-2; 8 middle bases align to TRBD1. The CDR3 has 15 amino acids, counting the end cysteine and phenylalanine. Just CDR3 DNA is preserved here, 45 bases in frame from base 1. CDR1 and CDR2 are read off the germline V gene as MNHNS and SASEGT. Germline trimming: 6 bases from V, 5 bases from J; junction bases outside gene matches: 8.